The next 18 T cell receptor beta chains were all read from a single sample in a study of T cells after yellow fever vaccination. TCRdb independently ran MiXCR on the 5' RACE reads; one entry per CDR3 protein. The sample carries 250,000 to 300,000 distinct CDR3 sequences, around 4.9% recorded once. Sequenced here: CD4+ T cells sorted from PBMCs, sampled on the day of the yellow fever booster vaccination. Source of these receptors: a man between 18 and 29 years old who received the YFV17D yellow fever vaccine.

This chain uses TRBV10-3 with TRBJ2-3, with D possibly matching TRBD2 (6 bases). V lost 6 bases and J 1 base, leaving 8 bases between the germline ends. The CDR3 consists of 13 residues. CDR1 and CDR2 from the germline V gene are ENHRY and SYGVKD. The CDR3 spells CAIRGGGTDTQYF. CDR3 sequence (DNA): TGTGCCATCAGGGGGGGAGGCACAGATACGCAGTATTTT.

This clonotype occurred many times. The chain is built from TRBV5-1 and TRBJ1-1; D perhaps matches TRBD1 (5 bases). Per the germline V gene, CDR1 is SGHRS and CDR2 is YFSETQ. V lost 4 bases and J 4 bases, leaving 14 bases between the germline ends. The CDR3 sequence is 14 residues long. The CDR3 spells CASSRTRGGTEAFF. The CDR3 DNA reads as TGCGCCAGCAGCCGCACTCGGGGCGGCACTGAAGCTTTCTTT.

The chain carries TRBV12-3 or TRBV12-4 and TRBJ1-1; 9 nucleotides agree with TRBD1. The junction had 5 bases not matched to a gene; V was cut back by 5 bases and J by 4 bases. The CDR3 is made up of 14 amino acids. The CDR3 nucleotides are TGTGCCAGCAGTAGGACAGGGGTGTTCACTGAAGCTTTCTTT. Its protein product is CASSRTGVFTEAFF.

At least ten counts were recorded for this clonotype. J is TRBJ2-1 and V is TRBV7-2; 13 nucleotides match TRBD2. The CDR3 runs to 18 residues. Trimming cost V 6 bases and J 5 bases; bases outside gene matches: 13. Germline V gives CDR1 SGHTA, CDR2 FQGNSA. The chain's CDR3 is CASSRRGLAGAPNNEQFF. CDR3 DNA sequence: TGTGCCAGCAGTCGCCGAGGACTAGCGGGGGCCCCCAACAATGAGCAGTTCTTC. Full variable domain (missing parts from reference TRBV7-2 and TRBJ2-1): GAGVSQSPSNKVTEKGKDVELRCDPISGHTALYWYRQSLGQGLEFLIYFQGNSAPDKSGLPSDRFSAERTGGSVSTLTIQRTQQEDSAVYLCASSRRGLAGAPNNEQFFGPGTRLTVL.

This chain connects TRBV5-6 to TRBJ2-5, with D maybe TRBD1 (7 bases). CDR3 length: 14 amino acids. V lost 9 bases, J lost 4 bases, and 19 bases lay in between. CDR1 and CDR2 (germline): SGHDT, YYEEEE. The CDR3 loop reads CATRGQGGLETQYF. The CDR3 bases are TGTGCCACAAGGGGCCAGGGGGGTCTAGAGACCCAGTACTTC. Using reference TRBV5-6 and TRBJ2-5 for the parts outside the CDR3, the full variable domain is DAGVTQSPTHLIKTRGQQVTLRCSPKSGHDTVSWYQQALGQGPQFIFQYYEEEERQRGNFPDRFSGHQFPNYSSELNVNALLLGDSALYLCATRGQGGLETQYFGPGTRLLVL.

There are many counts of this clonotype. The chain carries TRBV19 and TRBJ2-1; TRBD2 might be the D (5 bases). V was pared by 3 bases and J by 8 bases, with 29 bases between. Per the germline V gene, CDR1 is LNHDA and CDR2 is SQIVND (reference sequence). The length of the CDR3 is 19 residues. The CDR3 reads CASSIPLVAGVNRGDEQFF. The DNA of the CDR3 is TGTGCCAGTAGTATTCCATTAGTGGCGGGTGTCAACCGTGGCGATGAGCAGTTCTTC.

The chain links TRBV19 to TRBJ2-1; 8 nucleotides match TRBD2. CDR1 and CDR2 (germline): LNHDA, SQIVND (reference sequence). V lost 3 bases, J lost 0 bases, and 1 base stayed unmatched. The CDR3 spans 15 residues. The CDR3 coding sequence is TGTGCCAGTAGTATGCGGGGGGCCTCCTACAATGAGCAGTTCTTC. Encoded protein: CASSMRGASYNEQFF. The entire variable domain, with the rest obtained from reference TRBV19 and TRBJ2-1, is as follows: DGGITQSPKYLFRKEGQNVTLSCEQNLNHDAMYWYRQDPGQGLRLIYYSQIVNDFQKGDIAEGYSVSREKKESFPLTVTSAQKNPTAFYLCASSMRGASYNEQFFGPGTRLTVL.

The chain links TRBV5-1 to TRBJ2-3, with D perhaps matching TRBD2 (5 bases). V gave up 0 bases and J gave up 5 bases, with 10 bases separating them. The CDR3 has 14 residues. The germline V gene encodes CDR1 SGHRS and CDR2 YFSETQ. The CDR3 spells CASSLDKAGDTQYF. CDR3 nucleotides: TGCGCCAGCAGCTTGGACAAGGCGGGAGATACGCAGTATTTT.

This clonotype occurred a few times. J is TRBJ1-2 and V is TRBV6-6; maybe TRBD1 (6 bases). Germline V gene lookup returns CDR1 MNHNY and CDR2 SVGAGI (reference sequence). The CDR3 length is 14 residues. The ends were cut back, 4 bases at V and 4 bases at J, with 13 bases in the middle. CDR3 bases: TGTGCCAGCAGTTTACTTCAGGGGAGCTATGGCTACACCTTC. It is translated as CASSLLQGSYGYTF.

This clonotype was seen repeatedly, ten times or more. The rearrangement joins TRBV3-1 to TRBJ2-7, with 7 nucleotides matching TRBD1. J lost 6 bases, V lost 4 bases, and 9 bases had no gene match. The CDR3 has 14 amino acids. The germline V gene encodes CDR1 LGHDT and CDR2 YNNKEL (reference sequence). CDR3 in amino acids: CASSPRTGRVEQYF. DNA of the CDR3: TGTGCCAGCAGCCCCCGGACAGGCCGGGTCGAGCAGTACTTC.

In this sample, this clonotype turned up many times. The V and J genes are TRBV12-3 or TRBV12-4 and TRBJ2-7, with D unresolved. V was clipped by 2 bases and J by 2 bases, with 7 bases between them. The CDR3 length is 13 residues. The CDR3: CASSLTNTYEQYF. The CDR3, as DNA: TGTGCCAGCAGTTTAACCAACACCTACGAGCAGTACTTC.

CDR3 sequence: CASSRGGGNEQFF. The CDR3 DNA is TGTGCCAGCTCCCGTGGGGGAGGCAATGAGCAGTTCTTC. The rearrangement uses TRBV18 and TRBJ2-1; perhaps TRBD2 as D (6 bases). V was cut by 6 bases and J by 6 bases, with 12 bases left in between. This CDR3 comprises 13 residues. Germline V CDR1 and CDR2: KGHSH, LQKENI.

In its sample, this clonotype was seen a few times. The J gene is TRBJ2-1, the V gene TRBV7-6, with D hard to call. The CDR3 is made up of 15 amino acids. The V end was cut by 5 bases, the J end by 0 bases, with 11 bases between. CDR1 is SGHVS, CDR2 FNYEAQ, per germline. The CDR3 spells CASSRAQSSYNEQFF. The CDR3 nucleotides read TGTGCCAGCAGCCGAGCACAGAGCTCCTACAATGAGCAGTTCTTC. The complete variable domain, with remaining parts taken from reference TRBV7-6 and TRBJ2-1, reads GAGVSQSPRYKVTKRGQDVALRCDPISGHVSLYWYRQALGQGPEFLTYFNYEAQQDKSGLPNDRFSAERPEGSISTLTIQRTEQRDSAMYRCASSRAQSSYNEQFFGPGTRLTVL.

There are a few counts of this clonotype. The V gene is TRBV12-3 or TRBV12-4, the J gene TRBJ2-1; TRBD1 matches at 7 bases. V trimming: 5 bases; J trimming: 2 bases; junction bases outside the gene matches: 3. The CDR3 contains 14 residues. The CDR3 nucleotides are TGTGCCAGCAGTCAACAGGGGACCTACAATGAGCAGTTCTTC. Residues: CASSQQGTYNEQFF.

Many counts were recorded for this clonotype. The V and J genes are TRBV28 and TRBJ2-3; D tentatively reads TRBD1 or TRBD2 (6 bases each). V was shortened by 3 bases and J by 4 bases, with 11 bases between the two germline ends. In germline, CDR1 is MDHEN, CDR2 SYDVKM. The CDR3 length is 14 residues. CDR3 in DNA: TGTGCCAGCAGTTTTCCGGGGGCCCCAGATACGCAGTATTTT. It encodes CASSFPGAPDTQYF.

At least ten counts were recorded for this clonotype. V and J are TRBV5-1 and TRBJ1-5, with D hard to call. The V end lost 5 bases, the J end lost 0 bases, and 9 bases lay between the germline ends. The germline CDR1 and CDR2 sequences are SGHRS and YFSETQ. The CDR3 extends over 14 amino acids. CDR3 sequence: CASSSDPSNQPQHF. As DNA, the CDR3 is TGCGCCAGCAGTTCGGACCCTAGCAATCAGCCCCAGCATTTT.

This clonotype was seen a few times. V usage is TRBV5-1 and J usage is TRBJ2-1; TRBD1 matches 8 bases. V dropped 6 bases and J dropped 8; count of bases not matched to a gene: 7. Germline V gene data show CDR1 as SGHRS and CDR2 as YFSETQ. There are 13 residues in the CDR3. CDR3 residues: CASMEGQAYEQFF. As DNA, the CDR3 is TGCGCCAGCATGGAGGGACAGGCTTATGAGCAGTTCTTC.

This clonotype has a handful of counts. This chain connects TRBV12-3 or TRBV12-4 to TRBJ1-5; D remains unclear. This CDR3 contains 14 residues. Trimming stripped 0 bases from V and 3 bases from J, with 6 bases between. CDR3 amino acids: CASSLAVLNQPQHF. CDR3 DNA sequence: TGTGCCAGCAGTTTAGCGGTCCTCAATCAGCCCCAGCATTTT.